This TCR beta chain was documented in a study of persistence of HIV-infected CD4 T cells. Overall study: Median time on suppressive ART was 8 years. Overall study findings and caveats: Degenerate expanded CDR3beta sequences were enriched among CMV- and Gag-responding cells.

Cells were stimulated with CMV-infected fibroblast lysates at approximately 10 ug/mL. Memory cells lacking CD40L and CD69 with high CD45RO were sorted. In regard to this clone: Its antigen is not known.

V shed 9 bases, J shed 2 bases, and the junction held 8 bases outside the gene matches. The CDR3 totals 16 residues. Germline V gene sequence: CDR1 LNHDA, CDR2 SQIVND (reference sequence). The immunoSEQ assay was version 4, run in survey mode. The repertoire was sequenced with immunoSEQ multiplex PCR; TCRdb's copy has only in-frame clones and lacks some. Found here are 35,000 to 45,000 clones, 65% to 85% of them singletons; the top ten hold 1.6%. The material was CD4+ T cells sorted from PBMCs after approximately 20-hour stimulation, obtained from a patient who received antiretroviral therapy. The rearrangement links TRBV19 to TRBJ2-1; 12 bases match TRBD2. The TCR comes from an adult man with HIV who was CMV-seropositive. CDR3 DNA: TGTGCCAGCCTCAATCTAGCGGGGGGGCCCTACAATGAGCAGTTCTTC. Protein product: CASLNLAGGPYNEQFF.